One and the same sample provided the 20 T cell receptor beta chains below, sequenced in a study of cytomegalovirus exposure and HLA in healthy donors. Amplification used 60 Vbeta primers and 13 Jbeta primers. The method was immunoSEQ multiplex PCR; TCRdb's version includes in-frame clones alone and lacks a portion of them. The sample consists of 45,000 to 75,000 clones, about two thirds of them appearing once. Sequencing input: PBMCs. The receptors come from a woman aged 60-70 years in good health and CMV-seropositive.

The chain employs TRBV7-6 and TRBJ1-1, with 9 bases matching TRBD1. V lost 5 bases, J lost 0 bases, and 7 bases stayed unmatched. This CDR3 is 16 amino acids long. Per the germline V gene, CDR1 is SGHVS and CDR2 is FNYEAQ. The CDR3 DNA reads TGTGCCAGCAGCCAATGGACAGGGGACATGAACACTGAAGCTTTCTTT. This sequence encodes CASSQWTGDMNTEAFF.

The rearrangement uses TRBV28 and TRBJ1-2; no clear D. Trimming cost V 3 bases and J 0 bases, with 14 bases left between them. The CDR3 covers 16 residues. CDR1 and CDR2 from the germline V gene are MDHEN and SYDVKM. The CDR3 sequence: CASSFLSGISNYGYTF. Written as DNA, the CDR3 is TGTGCCAGCAGTTTTCTCTCCGGGATCTCTAACTATGGCTACACCTTC.

The chain recombines TRBV19 with TRBJ2-6; possible D gene TRBD1, 5 bases. The germline V gene has CDR1 LNHDA and CDR2 SQIVND (reference sequence). The CDR3 is 16 residues long. V was clipped by 6 bases and J by 3 bases, with 15 bases between them. This CDR3 reads CASSLPGSFGANVLTF. The CDR3 DNA reads TGTGCCAGTAGCCTCCCAGGGTCCTTTGGGGCCAACGTCCTGACTTTC.

A few counts support this clone. This chain uses TRBV2 with TRBJ2-3; 8 bases are shared with TRBD2. The CDR3 consists of 15 residues. From germline, CDR1 is SNHLY and CDR2 FYNNEI. The V gene end was trimmed by 2 bases and the J gene end by 6 bases; junction bases not matched to a gene: 7. The chain's CDR3 is CASSEPASGRDTQYF. In DNA form, the CDR3 reads TGTGCCAGCAGTGAACCGGCTAGCGGGCGTGATACGCAGTATTTT.

The chain has TRBV5-1 and TRBJ2-7; possibly TRBD2 for D (5 bases). V was clipped by 2 bases and J by 8 bases, with 11 bases between them. The CDR3 has 12 amino acids. Looked up from germline, CDR1 is SGHRS and CDR2 is YFSETQ. The CDR3: CASSLTRLQQYF. CDR3 in DNA: TGCGCCAGCAGCTTAACTAGGTTACAGCAGTACTTC. The full variable domain, its missing parts supplied by reference TRBV5-1 and TRBJ2-7, is KAGVTQTPRYLIKTRGQQVTLSCSPISGHRSVSWYQQTPGQGLQFLFEYFSETQRNKGNFPGRFSGRQFSNSRSEMNVSTLELGDSALYLCASSLTRLQQYFGPGTRLTVT.

The chain carries TRBV7-2 and TRBJ1-6; 7 nucleotides align to TRBD1. The CDR3 is made up of 15 amino acids. The ends lost 2 bases at V and 7 bases at J; junction bases unmatched: 5. CDR1 and CDR2 from the germline V gene are SGHTA and FQGNSA. The CDR3 DNA follows: TGTGCCAGCAGCTTACTAGACAGGGCCAATTCACCCCTCCACTTT. It specifies CASSLLDRANSPLHF.

This chain links TRBV7-9 with TRBJ1-1; 11 nucleotides agree with TRBD1. The germline gives CDR1 SEHNR, CDR2 FQNEAQ (reference sequence). The V segment lost 5 bases and the J segment 4 bases; nucleotides outside the gene matches: 6. The CDR3 sequence is 15 residues long. DNA of the CDR3: TGTGCCAGCAGCCCCAGGACAGGGGGCGGCACTGAAGCTTTCTTT. It specifies CASSPRTGGGTEAFF.

This clone was seen only a few times. The gene calls are TRBV4-3 and TRBJ2-3; TRBD2 agrees at 8 bases. Germline values: CDR1 LGHNA, CDR2 YSLEER. Trimming at V came to 3 bases and at J to 3 bases, leaving 5 bases not matched to a gene. The CDR3 is made up of 15 amino acids. CDR3 amino acids: CASSQGGGRTDTQYF. CDR3 DNA: TGCGCCAGCAGCCAGGGCGGGGGGCGGACAGATACGCAGTATTTT.

This chain uses TRBV7-2 with TRBJ1-6; possible D gene TRBD1, 5 bases. The CDR3 totals 15 residues. With 1 base removed from V and 6 bases from J, the gap between germline ends came to 10 bases. Germline CDR1 is SGHTA and CDR2 is FQGNSA. CDR3 protein: CASSLVGQLNSPLHF. The DNA for the CDR3 is TGTGCCAGCAGCTTAGTCGGACAACTTAATTCACCCCTCCACTTT.

The gene calls are TRBV4-2 and TRBJ1-4; weak D call: TRBD1 (5 bases). Germline V gene data show CDR1 as LGHNA and CDR2 as YNFKEQ. CDR3 length equals 15 residues. V lost 0 bases and J 5 bases, leaving 10 bases between the germline ends. The CDR3 nucleotides are TGTGCCAGCAGCCAAGAAGCGGGGGGAAATGAAAAACTGTTTTTT. Translating it yields CASSQEAGGNEKLFF.

This chain joins TRBV7-2 and TRBJ1-1; possible D gene TRBD1, 5 bases. Germline CDR1 reads SGHTA; CDR2 reads FQGNSA. The CDR3 loop spans 12 amino acids. V dropped 5 bases and J dropped 6 bases, with 10 bases sitting between them. CDR3 sequence: CASSPGGAEAFF. The CDR3 nucleotides read TGTGCCAGCAGCCCCGGAGGGGCTGAAGCTTTCTTT. The whole variable domain, remainder taken from reference TRBV7-2 and TRBJ1-1, is GAGVSQSPSNKVTEKGKDVELRCDPISGHTALYWYRQSLGQGLEFLIYFQGNSAPDKSGLPSDRFSAERTGGSVSTLTIQRTQQEDSAVYLCASSPGGAEAFFGQGTRLTVV.

As for this clone: Within the sample, other DNA sequences also encode this same CDR3. This rearrangement joins TRBV28 to TRBJ2-7; 12 nucleotides align to TRBD2. This CDR3 is 22 amino acids long. V gave up 4 bases and J gave up 3 bases; unmatched junction bases: 25. Looked up from germline, CDR1 is MDHEN and CDR2 is SYDVKM. The CDR3 sequence: CASSWVFLPTPGTSGSNYEQYF. In DNA, the CDR3 is TGTGCCAGCAGTTGGGTCTTTTTACCCACACCGGGGACTAGCGGGTCAAACTACGAGCAGTACTTC.

The chain is built from TRBV7-9 and TRBJ1-1, with a tentative D call TRBD1 (5 bases). Trimming removed 5 bases from V and 0 bases from J, with 7 bases in between. Germline-derived CDR1 and CDR2 are SEHNR and FQNEAQ (reference sequence). This CDR3 region has 13 residues. The CDR3 sequence is CASSRQLNTEAFF. Here the CDR3 DNA reads TGTGCCAGCAGCCGACAGCTGAACACTGAAGCTTTCTTT.

The V call is TRBV12-1, the J call TRBJ2-1; the D segment call TRBD1 is taken from the table without a DNA check. TRBV12-1 is a documented pseudogene. The CDR3 runs 14 residues. The CDR3 DNA sequence: TGTGCCAGCAGCTTCGTCGACAGGGCAGATGAGCAGTTCTTC. Residues: CASSFVDRADEQFF.

This rearrangement joins TRBV14 to TRBJ1-1; D may be TRBD1 (5 bases). Looked up from germline, CDR1 is SGHDN and CDR2 is FVKESK. The CDR3 is made up of 18 amino acids. V lost 1 base and J 0 bases, leaving 18 bases between the germline ends. For the CDR3, the DNA is TGTGCCAGCAGCCAAGGGGGGGGAGGGGTACGCTTGAACACTGAAGCTTTCTTT. Its protein product is CASSQGGGGVRLNTEAFF. Based on the CDR3 plus reference TRBV14 and TRBJ1-1, the full variable domain is EAGVTQFPSHSVIEKGQTVTLRCDPISGHDNLYWYRRVMGKEIKFLLHFVKESKQDESGMPNNRFLAERTGGTYSTLKVQPAELEDSGVYFCASSQGGGGVRLNTEAFFGQGTRLTVV.

The J gene is TRBJ2-4, the V gene TRBV4-3; D is unresolved. V was cut by 0 bases and J by 1 base, with 10 bases left in between. Per germline, CDR1 LGHNA and CDR2 YSLEER. The CDR3 contains 16 residues. The CDR3 bases are TGCGCCAGCAGCCAAGACGAGGTTGACGCCAAAAACATTCAGTACTTC. Translated: CASSQDEVDAKNIQYF.

The sample holds many counts of this clone. The CDR3 nucleotides read TGTGCCAGCAGCCCCCTCGGACAGTGGAGTGAAGCTTTCTTT. Encoded protein: CASSPLGQWSEAFF. The chain recombines TRBV13 with TRBJ1-1; perhaps TRBD1 as D (6 bases). Germline V gene data show CDR1 as PRHDT and CDR2 as FYEKMQ (reference sequence). CDR3 length equals 14 residues. V was clipped by 5 bases and J by 7 bases, with 17 bases between them.

This clone occurred once. The genes are TRBV11-2 and TRBJ1-2, with 10 positions matching TRBD1. CDR3 length equals 17 residues. Per germline, CDR1 SGHAT and CDR2 FQNNGV. V gave up 1 base and J gave up 2 bases; unmatched junction bases: 7. Written as DNA, the CDR3 is TGTGCCAGCAGCTTAGCGAGGGGGACAGGGGCAAACTATGGCTACACCTTC. This encodes CASSLARGTGANYGYTF. Variable domain in full (rest from reference TRBV11-2 and TRBJ1-2): EAGVAQSPRYKIIEKRQSVAFWCNPISGHATLYWYQQILGQGPKLLIQFQNNGVVDDSQLPKDRFSAERLKGVDSTLKIQPAKLEDSAVYLCASSLARGTGANYGYTFGSGTRLTVV.

The chain links TRBV27 to TRBJ1-1; no definite D call. Germline CDR1 MNHEY, CDR2 SMNVEV (reference sequence). Between the trimmed V and J ends, which lost 3 bases and 4 bases, there was a span of 12 bases. The CDR3 runs 14 residues. CDR3 residues: CASSFAISGTEAFF. CDR3 in DNA: TGTGCCAGCAGTTTCGCTATAAGTGGCACTGAAGCTTTCTTT.

This clone was found once. V usage is TRBV15 and J usage is TRBJ2-5, with D possibly being TRBD2 (5 bases). The J call is uncertain, as TRBJ2-7 better fits the DNA end. Germline assignment: CDR1 LNHNV and CDR2 YYDKDF (reference sequence). This CDR3 is built from 13 residues. The CDR3 sequence: CATSRDRGFEQYF. The DNA of the CDR3 is TGTGCCACCAGCAGAGATAGAGGGTTCGAGCAGTACTTC.